What follows are 21 T cell receptor beta chains derived from one specimen sequenced in a study of shared clonotypes between healthy human individuals. Data came from immunoSEQ multiplex PCR; TCRdb stores just in-frame clones and leaves some out. The table shows more than 450,000 clones, with 75% to 85% occurring only once. Material: PBMCs. The receptor source for this set is a woman in her thirties or forties in good health. Some clones in this sample may be carry-over from other donors' samples.

This clone was recorded a few times. The chain carries TRBV7-8 and TRBJ2-3; D call uncertain. V gave up 3 bases and J gave up 5 bases, with 3 bases separating them. CDR3 size: 11 residues. CDR1 and CDR2 from the germline V gene are SGHVS and FQNEAQ. The chain's CDR3 is CASSFRDTQYF. The CDR3 DNA follows: TGTGCCAGCAGCTTTCGAGATACGCAGTATTTT.

The chain has TRBV28 and TRBJ2-4; tentatively, D is TRBD1 (6 bases). The CDR3 has 13 residues. Germline loops: CDR1 MDHEN, CDR2 SYDVKM. With 7 bases removed from V and 0 bases from J, the gap between germline ends came to 7 bases. The CDR3: CASKDRAKNIQYF. The CDR3 bases are TGTGCCAGCAAGGACAGAGCCAAAAACATTCAGTACTTC.

In its sample, this clone was seen once. V is TRBV30 and J is TRBJ2-1, with TRBD2 identical over 7 bases. The junction had 6 bases not matched to a gene; V was cut back by 0 bases and J by 10 bases. Germline assignment: CDR1 GTSNPN and CDR2 SVGIG (reference sequence). This CDR3 spans 13 amino acids. The CDR3 reads CAWSVLREKEQFF. Written as DNA, the CDR3 is TGTGCCTGGAGTGTACTGCGGGAGAAGGAGCAGTTCTTC. Together with reference TRBV30 and TRBJ2-1, the CDR3 gives the full variable domain: SQTIHQWPATLVQPVGSPLSLECTVEGTSNPNLYWYRQAAGRGLQLLFYSVGIGQISSEVPQNLSASRPQDRQFILSSKKLLLSDSGFYLCAWSVLREKEQFFGPGTRLTVL.

This CDR3 is CASRVGNTEAFF. The CDR3 nucleotides are TGTGCCAGCAGAGTGGGGAACACTGAAGCTTTCTTT. This sequence joins TRBV28 and TRBJ1-1; D is ambiguous. The V gene's germline CDR1 is MDHEN and CDR2 SYDVKM. With 6 bases removed from V and 1 base from J, the gap between germline ends came to 6 bases. The CDR3 is 12 residues long. Variable domain in full (rest from reference TRBV28 and TRBJ1-1): DVKVTQSSRYLVKRTGEKVFLECVQDMDHENMFWYRQDPGLGLRLIYFSYDVKMKEKGDIPEGYSVSREKKERFSLILESASTNQTSMYLCASRVGNTEAFFGQGTRLTVV.

The chain uses TRBV19 and TRBJ2-1; D is undetermined. The CDR3 runs to 14 residues. V lost 5 bases and J 4 bases, leaving 12 bases between the germline ends. Germline CDR1 LNHDA, CDR2 SQIVND (reference sequence). The CDR3, as DNA: TGTGCCAGTAGTCCCCGCCCAACATACAATGAGCAGTTCTTC. It codes for CASSPRPTYNEQFF.

J is TRBJ2-1 and V is TRBV5-6; 8 bases are a match to TRBD2. Germline-derived CDR1 and CDR2 are SGHDT and YYEEEE. The CDR3 sequence is 17 residues long. The trim removed 0 bases at V and 4 bases at J, leaving 9 bases unmatched. CDR3 in amino acids: CASSLEIGTSGYNEQFF. The CDR3 DNA sequence: TGTGCCAGCAGCTTGGAGATCGGGACTAGTGGTTACAATGAGCAGTTCTTC.

The chain recombines TRBV2 with TRBJ2-2, with TRBD1 matching 7 bases. CDR1 and CDR2 (germline): SNHLY, FYNNEI. CDR3 length equals 13 residues. J was trimmed by 5 bases and V by 8 bases; bases with no gene match: 5. The CDR3, as DNA: TGTGCCAGCCGGGGACAGAGAACCGGGGAGCTGTTTTTT. Translating gives CASRGQRTGELFF.

J is TRBJ1-5 and V is TRBV4-1; the match to TRBD1 covers 8 bases. The CDR3 covers 14 residues. The junction had 6 bases not matched to a gene; V was cut back by 8 bases and J by 3 bases. CDR1 and CDR2 from the germline V gene are MGHRA and YSYEKL. CDR3 region: CASRGTGTNQPQHF. CDR3 in DNA: TGCGCCAGCCGTGGGACAGGTACCAATCAGCCCCAGCATTTT.

In this sample, this clone turned up a few times. The chain joins TRBV30 to TRBJ1-5, with 8 positions matching TRBD1. V lost 2 bases, J lost 14 bases, and 8 bases stayed unmatched. Germline V lookup: CDR1 GTSNPN, CDR2 SVGIG (reference sequence). The length of the CDR3 is 12 residues. The CDR3 coding sequence is TGTGCCTGGAGTCCCGGGACAGGCCCAGAGCATTTT. Encoded protein: CAWSPGTGPEHF.

The chain recombines TRBV7-3 with TRBJ2-3, with 11 bases fitting TRBD2. V was pared by 5 bases and J by 4 bases, with 5 bases of the junction left unmatched. The germline V gene encodes CDR1 SGHTA and CDR2 FQGTGA. The CDR3 is made up of 15 amino acids. The CDR3 sequence: CASSELAGVPDTQYF. For the CDR3, the DNA is TGTGCCAGCAGCGAACTAGCGGGAGTTCCAGATACGCAGTATTTT.

The CDR3 DNA reads TGTGCCAGTTGGGGAGTAAATAGCAATCAGCCCCAGCATTTT. This gives the protein CASWGVNSNQPQHF. This chain uses TRBV28 with TRBJ1-5; D gene unclear. CDR3 length: 14 amino acids. Germline CDR1 is MDHEN and CDR2 is SYDVKM. The V end was cut by 9 bases, the J end by 0 bases, with 12 bases between.

V usage is TRBV12-5 and J usage is TRBJ2-2, with D possibly being TRBD1 (6 bases). V lost 5 bases and J 3 bases, leaving 22 bases between the germline ends. The germline V gene has CDR1 LGHNT and CDR2 FRNRAP. CDR3 length: 18 residues. Here the CDR3 reads CASGPYREPPIDTGELFF. The DNA for the CDR3 is TGTGCTAGTGGTCCCTACAGGGAGCCCCCCATCGACACCGGGGAGCTGTTTTTT.

This clone was seen a single time. V is TRBV2 and J is TRBJ2-1; D is ambiguous. The V and J ends lost 3 bases and 7 bases respectively, with 10 bases between them. Per germline, CDR1 SNHLY and CDR2 FYNNEI. The CDR3 totals 13 residues. CDR3 in DNA: TGTGCCAGCAGTGAGTGGTCGGTAAATGAGCAGTTCTTC. It is translated as CASSEWSVNEQFF.

The J gene is TRBJ2-5, the V gene TRBV5-5, with 7 bases identical to TRBD1. The CDR3 consists of 14 residues. V shed 4 bases and J 5 bases; nucleotides not matched to a gene: 8. Germline assignment: CDR1 SGHKS and CDR2 YYEKEE (reference sequence). The DNA for the CDR3 is TGTGCCAGCAGCCCGACAGGGATAGGGGAGACCCAGTACTTC. It yields the protein CASSPTGIGETQYF.

Of note for this clone: The sample carries other DNA sequences with the same CDR3. The gene calls are TRBV19 and TRBJ2-1, with no clear D. V was trimmed by 3 bases and J by 0 bases, leaving 3 bases between them. The CDR3 runs to 13 residues. The V gene's germline CDR1 is LNHDA and CDR2 SQIVND (reference sequence). The CDR3 spells CASSMGSYNEQFF. The CDR3 DNA reads TGTGCCAGTAGTATGGGCTCCTACAATGAGCAGTTCTTC.

V and J are TRBV27 and TRBJ2-3; TRBD2 is a possible D gene (6 bases). V was cut by 5 bases and J by 4 bases, with 25 bases left in between. The V gene's germline CDR1 is MNHEY and CDR2 SMNVEV (reference sequence). The CDR3 totals 18 residues. The CDR3 spells CASSHRTLAGYGADTQYF. The DNA for the CDR3 is TGTGCCAGCAGTCACCGTACCCTGGCGGGATATGGGGCAGATACGCAGTATTTT.

V gene TRBV14 combines with J gene TRBJ2-7, with TRBD2 matching 13 bases. V lost 4 bases and J lost 7; bases outside the gene matches: 4. The CDR3 covers 14 residues. Germline assignment: CDR1 SGHDN and CDR2 FVKESK. CDR3 sequence reads: CASSPLLAGGEQYF. The CDR3 DNA reads TGTGCCAGCAGCCCGTTACTAGCGGGAGGGGAGCAGTACTTC.

The V call is TRBV10-3, the J call TRBJ2-7; 7 positions match TRBD2. After removal of 0 bases from V and 0 bases from J, the junction contained 8 bases not matched to a gene. The CDR3 spans 17 residues. The germline gives CDR1 ENHRY, CDR2 SYGVKD. DNA for the CDR3: TGTGCCATCAGTGAGTCAGGGAGGGACTACCTCTCCTACGAGCAGTACTTC. It yields the protein CAISESGRDYLSYEQYF.

The V and J genes are TRBV27 and TRBJ2-1, with TRBD1 identical over 8 bases. Germline lookup yields CDR1 MNHEY and CDR2 SMNVEV (reference sequence). J was trimmed by 8 bases and V by 8 bases; bases with no gene match: 8. The CDR3 has 13 residues. The CDR3, as DNA: TGTGCCAGCTCGAGGACAGGGTGGGATGAGCAGTTCTTC. This sequence encodes CASSRTGWDEQFF.

This clone has just a few counts. The chain recombines TRBV5-1 with TRBJ2-1; D remains ambiguous. The length of the CDR3 is 15 residues. Trimming removed 0 bases at V and 2 bases at J, with 9 bases between. CDR1 and CDR2 (germline): SGHRS, YFSETQ. The CDR3, as DNA: TGCGCCAGCAGCTTGGAGGCGAGCCCCTACAATGAGCAGTTCTTC. It encodes CASSLEASPYNEQFF. The variable domain in full, with the rest retrieved from reference TRBV5-1 and TRBJ2-1, is KAGVTQTPRYLIKTRGQQVTLSCSPISGHRSVSWYQQTPGQGLQFLFEYFSETQRNKGNFPGRFSGRQFSNSRSEMNVSTLELGDSALYLCASSLEASPYNEQFFGPGTRLTVL.

The rearrangement links TRBV18 to TRBJ1-1; D gene uncertain. From germline, CDR1 is KGHSH and CDR2 LQKENI. The CDR3 runs 13 residues. V was trimmed by 5 bases and J by 4 bases, leaving 11 bases between them. CDR3 nucleotides: TGTGCCAGCTCAGGGCCGGACGGCACTGAAGCTTTCTTT. Translating it yields CASSGPDGTEAFF.